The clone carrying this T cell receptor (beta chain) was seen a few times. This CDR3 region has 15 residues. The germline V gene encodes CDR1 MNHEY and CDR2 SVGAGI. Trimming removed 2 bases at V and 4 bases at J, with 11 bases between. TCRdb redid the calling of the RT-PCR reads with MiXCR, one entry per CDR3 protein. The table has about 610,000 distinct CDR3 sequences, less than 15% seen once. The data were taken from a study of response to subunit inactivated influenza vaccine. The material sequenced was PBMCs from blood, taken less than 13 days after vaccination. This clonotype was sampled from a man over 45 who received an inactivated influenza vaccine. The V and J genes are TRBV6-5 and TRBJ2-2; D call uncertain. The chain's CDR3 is CASSYGRPLTGELFF. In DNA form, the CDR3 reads TGTGCCAGCAGTTACGGCAGACCTCTCACCGGGGAGCTGTTTTTT.